A single sample is the source of the 16 T cell receptor beta chains below, sequenced in a study of T cells after posttransplantation cyclophosphamide. Assay used: immunoSEQ multiplex PCR; TCRdb lists only in-frame clones, some missing. The data show approximately 2,500 clones, with none appearing a single time. Busulfan-fludarabine conditioning, marrow transplant, and cyclophosphamide on days +3 and +4 were administered. The material was PBMCs, obtained after an allogeneic stem cell transplant with post-transplant cyclophosphamide. All receptors come from an older female patient who received an allogeneic stem cell transplant from an unrelated donor, was CMV-positive, and had acute GVHD only. A subset of T cells may come from the graft donor.

This clone was counted many times. The chain has TRBV7-9 and TRBJ2-7; D is unresolved. The CDR3 consists of 13 residues. Germline V gene sequence: CDR1 SEHNR, CDR2 FQNEAQ (reference sequence). V lost 5 bases and J 7 bases, leaving 15 bases between the germline ends. The CDR3 DNA is TGTGCCAGCAGCCCCATTTCCCAATTTGAGCAGTACTTC. Its protein product is CASSPISQFEQYF.

This clone was seen many times. The chain couples TRBV6-5 to TRBJ2-1; 7 nucleotides agree with TRBD1. Germline assignment: CDR1 MNHEY and CDR2 SVGAGI. The V gene end was trimmed by 6 bases and the J gene end by 0 bases; junction bases not matched to a gene: 5. This CDR3 is 15 amino acids long. The CDR3 here is CASSQGDSSYNEQFF. For the CDR3, the DNA is TGTGCCAGCAGCCAGGGGGACAGCTCCTACAATGAGCAGTTCTTC.

CDR3 nucleotides: TGTGCCAGCAGCTTAGGTCCTCTAGCGGGGGGGGCAGATACGCAGTATTTT. This encodes CASSLGPLAGGADTQYF. The chain recombines TRBV13 with TRBJ2-3; 12 bases map to TRBD2. CDR1 and CDR2 from the germline V gene are PRHDT and FYEKMQ (reference sequence). This CDR3 contains 17 residues. J lost 4 bases, V lost 0 bases, and 5 bases had no gene match. Variable domain in full (rest from reference TRBV13 and TRBJ2-3): AAGVIQSPRHLIKEKRETATLKCYPIPRHDTVYWYQQGPGQDPQFLISFYEKMQSDKGSIPDRFSAQQFSDYHSELNMSSLELGDSALYFCASSLGPLAGGADTQYFGPGTRLTVL.

This clone was recorded many times. The chain is built from TRBV7-2 and TRBJ1-2; possibly TRBD1 for D (5 bases). The germline V gene encodes CDR1 SGHTA and CDR2 FQGNSA. The CDR3 length is 12 residues. V lost 5 bases and J 8 bases, leaving 12 bases between the germline ends. Here the CDR3 DNA reads TGTGCCAGCAGCGGGAGGACAACCGGCTACACCTTC. Encoded protein: CASSGRTTGYTF.

Ten or more counts support this clone. V is TRBV29-1 and J is TRBJ1-2; a weak D match, TRBD1 (5 bases). The V gene's germline CDR1 is SQVTM and CDR2 ANQGSEA. Trimming removed 6 bases at V and 7 bases at J, with 18 bases between. CDR3 size: 13 residues. The CDR3 coding sequence is TGCAGCGTCTCCGGACACGAAAGGGGTGGCTACACCTTC. This gives the protein CSVSGHERGGYTF.

This clone is labeled as medium-sized. The chain uses TRBV9 and TRBJ1-2; TRBD1 matches at 12 bases. The CDR3 runs to 19 residues. Germline V gene lookup returns CDR1 SGDLS and CDR2 YYNGEE. J lost 4 bases, V lost 3 bases, and 16 bases had no gene match. The CDR3 DNA follows: TGTGCCAGCAGCGATAACCTCCGGGACAGGGGGCCTCGAGGCTATGGCTACACCTTC. It is translated as CASSDNLRDRGPRGYGYTF.

This clone was detected ten times or more. This chain uses TRBV7-2 with TRBJ2-1; no definite D call. CDR1 is SGHTA and CDR2 is FQGNSA in the germline V gene. The length of the CDR3 is 12 residues. V was pared by 5 bases and J by 6 bases, with 8 bases between. As DNA, the CDR3 is TGTGCCAGCAGCACACCTTTCAATGAGCAGTTCTTC. It encodes CASSTPFNEQFF. Drawing the rest from reference TRBV7-2 and TRBJ2-1, the complete variable domain is GAGVSQSPSNKVTEKGKDVELRCDPISGHTALYWYRQSLGQGLEFLIYFQGNSAPDKSGLPSDRFSAERTGGSVSTLTIQRTQQEDSAVYLCASSTPFNEQFFGPGTRLTVL.

This clone has just a few counts. The chain uses TRBV12-3 or TRBV12-4 and TRBJ1-2; tentatively, D is TRBD1 (6 bases). V shed 2 bases and J shed 3 bases, with 13 bases lying between them. The CDR3 runs 15 residues. The CDR3 loop reads CASSLLGGGYYGYTF. The CDR3 bases are TGTGCCAGCAGTTTATTAGGGGGGGGATACTATGGCTACACCTTC.

This clone ranks as medium-sized. This sequence joins TRBV2 and TRBJ2-7, with 7 nucleotides matching TRBD2. There are 17 residues in the CDR3. Germline CDR1 and CDR2: SNHLY and FYNNEI. V shed 5 bases and J 6 bases; nucleotides not matched to a gene: 19. The CDR3 DNA is TGTGCCAGCAGTAACTCTCTGGCGGGAGCTCGTTCGCGCGAGCAGTACTTC. Its translation: CASSNSLAGARSREQYF.

This clone was picked up many times. The chain has TRBV4-1 and TRBJ2-7; 10 bases align to TRBD1. V trimming: 1 base; J trimming: 3 bases; junction bases outside the gene matches: 6. Germline assignment: CDR1 MGHRA and CDR2 YSYEKL. The CDR3 loop spans 16 amino acids. The CDR3 coding sequence is TGCGCCAGCAGCCAAGTGGAAAGGACAGGGGGCTACGAGCAGTACTTC. Amino acids: CASSQVERTGGYEQYF.

This clone occurred many times. The gene calls are TRBV28 and TRBJ1-5; 9 bases are shared with TRBD1. The germline CDR1 and CDR2 sequences are MDHEN and SYDVKM. The CDR3 length is 17 residues. The junction had 9 bases not matched to a gene; V was cut back by 4 bases and J by 2 bases. In DNA, the CDR3 is TGTGCCAGCAGTTATCGGGGACAGGGAGAACGCAATCAGCCCCAGCATTTT. Amino acids: CASSYRGQGERNQPQHF.

This clone has at least ten counts. CDR3 bases: TGTGCCAGTAGTATCGCCAACTATGAGCAGTTCTTC. Protein: CASSIANYEQFF. This chain uses TRBV19 with TRBJ2-1; D ambiguous. Trimming left V 3 bases short and J 8 bases short, with 8 bases between. Germline V lookup: CDR1 LNHDA, CDR2 SQIVND (reference sequence). This CDR3 is 12 amino acids long.

This clone was seen at least ten times. V gene TRBV12-3 or TRBV12-4 combines with J gene TRBJ1-2; D remains ambiguous. The CDR3 is 14 amino acids. Trimming stripped 5 bases from V and 4 bases from J, with 14 bases between. The CDR3 coding sequence is TGTGCCAGCAGTCTGAGGCCCCCGAGCTATGGCTACACCTTC. This gives the protein CASSLRPPSYGYTF.

Ten or more counts support this clone. This rearrangement joins TRBV27 to TRBJ1-6, with unresolved D. The CDR3 sequence is 14 residues long. Germline loops: CDR1 MNHEY, CDR2 SMNVEV (reference sequence). Trimming removed 3 bases from V and 10 bases from J, with 13 bases in between. This CDR3 is CASSFFGEDSPLHF. CDR3 nucleotide sequence: TGTGCCAGCAGTTTTTTCGGGGAGGACTCACCCCTCCACTTT.

This clone was seen repeatedly, ten times or more. V usage is TRBV12-3 or TRBV12-4 and J usage is TRBJ1-1, with 8 nucleotides matching TRBD1. This CDR3 is 14 amino acids long. V shed 6 bases, J shed 1 base, and the junction held 4 bases outside the gene matches. CDR3 coding DNA: TGTGCCAGCAGCCGGACAGGGAGGAACACTGAAGCTTTCTTT. Residues: CASSRTGRNTEAFF.

This clone was counted many times. The chain uses TRBV19 and TRBJ2-5, with 7 bases aligning to TRBD2. Unmatched junction bases numbered 12, after V lost 0 bases and J lost 5 bases. Germline values: CDR1 LNHDA, CDR2 SQIVND (reference sequence). CDR3 size: 17 residues. As DNA, the CDR3 is TGTGCCAGTAGTATAGATCATGGAGGAGGCGGGAGCGAGACCCAGTACTTC. Translation: CASSIDHGGGGSETQYF. Supplemented by reference TRBV19 and TRBJ2-5, the full variable domain reads DGGITQSPKYLFRKEGQNVTLSCEQNLNHDAMYWYRQDPGQGLRLIYYSQIVNDFQKGDIAEGYSVSREKKESFPLTVTSAQKNPTAFYLCASSIDHGGGGSETQYFGPGTRLLVL.